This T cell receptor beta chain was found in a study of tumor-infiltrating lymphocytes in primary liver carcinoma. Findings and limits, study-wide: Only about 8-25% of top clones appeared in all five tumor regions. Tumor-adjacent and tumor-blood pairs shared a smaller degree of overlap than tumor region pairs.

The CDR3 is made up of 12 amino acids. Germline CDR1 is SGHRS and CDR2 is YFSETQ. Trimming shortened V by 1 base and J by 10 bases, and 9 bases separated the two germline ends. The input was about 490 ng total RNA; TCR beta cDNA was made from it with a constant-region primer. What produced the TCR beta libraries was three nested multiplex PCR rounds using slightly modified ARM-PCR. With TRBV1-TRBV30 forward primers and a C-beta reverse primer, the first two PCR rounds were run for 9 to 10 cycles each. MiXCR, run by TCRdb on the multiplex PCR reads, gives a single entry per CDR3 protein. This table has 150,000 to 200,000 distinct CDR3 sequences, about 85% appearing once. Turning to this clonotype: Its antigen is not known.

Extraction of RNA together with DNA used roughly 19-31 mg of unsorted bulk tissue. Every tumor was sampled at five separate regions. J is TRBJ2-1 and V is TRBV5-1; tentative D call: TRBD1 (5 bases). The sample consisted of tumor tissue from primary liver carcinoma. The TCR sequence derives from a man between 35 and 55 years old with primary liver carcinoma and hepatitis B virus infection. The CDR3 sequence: CASSLLRVEQFF. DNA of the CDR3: TGCGCCAGCAGCTTGCTCAGGGTCGAGCAGTTCTTC. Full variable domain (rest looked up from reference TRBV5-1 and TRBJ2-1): KAGVTQTPRYLIKTRGQQVTLSCSPISGHRSVSWYQQTPGQGLQFLFEYFSETQRNKGNFPGRFSGRQFSNSRSEMNVSTLELGDSALYLCASSLLRVEQFFGPGTRLTVL.